This T cell receptor beta chain came from a study of blood T cell repertoires in COVID-19. On the study more broadly: Some COVID-19 samples were acute and others convalescent; all came from the United States, Italy and Spain. In each case, the material was cDNA or gDNA derived from T cells, B-cell-depleted T cells, or PBMCs.

The V and J ends lost 8 bases and 4 bases, in that order; junction bases with no gene match: 4. This CDR3 has 11 residues. From germline, CDR1 is GTSNPN and CDR2 SVGIG (reference sequence). Residents of about two dozen US areas, aged 18 to 89 years, made up the participants. In the original analysis: Estimates of nucleated cell counts were drawn from the amplification of reference gene primers. This table comes from immunoSEQ multiplex PCR, and its TCRdb copy is limited to in-frame clones, with some not included. V and J calls and clone size are those listed in that table; D and trimming were worked out from the DNA. There are a few hundred thousand clones in the sample; approximately 90% occur only once, and about 4% lies in the top ten.

The sequenced sample was PBMCs or T cells enriched from blood (not recorded which). This chain joins TRBV30 and TRBJ1-1; TRBD1 agrees at 7 bases. The receptor was isolated from a man aged 30 to 45 who had recovered from COVID-19. Written as DNA, the CDR3 is TGTGCCCACCAGGGGGGCACTGAAGCTTTCTTT. Protein: CAHQGGTEAFF.